These 3 T cell receptor beta chains were all obtained from the same sample, sequenced in a study of T cell responses to AZD1222 COVID-19 vaccine. Measured with immunoSEQ multiplex PCR; TCRdb has only the in-frame clones, and not every one. The sample includes 170,000 or so clones, around nine tenths seen only once; the top ten take roughly 3.1%. The source was peripheral blood, collected on day 0 of AZD1222 vaccination. The receptor set was obtained from an adult in good health.

The chain joins TRBV5-4 to TRBJ2-7, with D hard to call. CDR1 SGHNT and CDR2 YYREEE come from the germline V gene (reference sequence). Trimming removed 1 base at V and 1 base at J, with 6 bases between. This CDR3 is 13 amino acids long. CDR3 sequence (DNA): TGTGCCAGCAGCTTGAGTCTTTCCTACGAGCAGTACTTC. It codes for CASSLSLSYEQYF.

The V call is TRBV3-1 (or the pseudogene TRBV3-2), the J call TRBJ2-3; D might be TRBD2 (6 bases). The CDR3 length is 17 residues. V was trimmed by 6 bases and J by 0 bases, leaving 19 bases between them. The germline CDR1 and CDR2 sequences are LGHDT and YNNKEL (reference sequence). The CDR3 nucleotides read TGTGCCAGCAGTTTCGCGGGGACTGGGTTTAGCACAGATACGCAGTATTTT. It encodes CASSFAGTGFSTDTQYF.

This sequence joins TRBV2 and TRBJ1-2; D remains unclear. The CDR3 has 14 residues. Looked up from germline, CDR1 is SNHLY and CDR2 is FYNNEI. V lost 4 bases and J 4 bases, leaving 13 bases between the germline ends. The CDR3 loop reads CASSVMGPSYGYTF. The CDR3 nucleotides read TGTGCCAGCAGTGTCATGGGTCCCTCCTATGGCTACACCTTC.